This passage covers 5 T cell receptor beta chains from one sample sequenced in a study of CD4 T cells in relation to SARS-CoV-2 and coronaviruses. What these receptors recognize is not known. Data came from immunoSEQ multiplex PCR; TCRdb stores just in-frame clones and leaves some out. The sample comprises about 36,000 clones, just over 75% of which are singletons, and 2.5% to 3% rests with the top ten. Sequencing was carried out using memory CD4+ T cells from PBMCs, cultured in vitro. These receptor sequences come from an adult with COVID-19.

The chain has TRBV7-9 and TRBJ2-3; D gene uncertain. Germline lookup yields CDR1 SEHNR and CDR2 FQNEAQ (reference sequence). Trimming left V 4 bases short and J 9 bases short, with 11 bases between. This CDR3 comprises 12 residues. CDR3 DNA sequence: TGTGCCAGCAGCTCCGCAGACGGCACGCAGTATTTT. This encodes CASSSADGTQYF. The variable domain in full, with the rest retrieved from reference TRBV7-9 and TRBJ2-3, is DTGVSQNPRHKITKRGQNVTFRCDPISEHNRLYWYRQTLGQGPEFLTYFQNEAQLEKSRLLSDRFSAERPKGSFSTLEIQRTEQGDSAMYLCASSSADGTQYFGPGTRLTVL.

This clone was counted between two and nine times. The gene calls are TRBV15 and TRBJ2-1; 7 bases align to TRBD1. V lost 3 bases, J lost 0 bases, and 8 bases stayed unmatched. The length of the CDR3 is 17 residues. The germline V gene has CDR1 LNHNV and CDR2 YYDKDF (reference sequence). In DNA form, the CDR3 reads TGTGCCACCAGCAGTGGAACAGGGGAGAGCTCCTACAATGAGCAGTTCTTC. Its protein product is CATSSGTGESSYNEQFF.

The chain employs TRBV7-3 and TRBJ1-6, with D perhaps matching TRBD1 (6 bases). The CDR3 length is 15 residues. The germline V and J ends were trimmed by 2 bases and 5 bases, with 10 bases remaining between them. The germline gives CDR1 SGHTA, CDR2 FQGTGA. CDR3 residues: CASSLGTRDNSPLHF. The DNA of the CDR3 is TGTGCCAGCAGCTTAGGGACAAGGGATAATTCACCCCTCCACTTT.

This clone was seen a single time. The chain joins TRBV6-5 to TRBJ1-1; TRBD1 might be the D (6 bases). Trimming stripped 6 bases from V and 1 base from J, with 15 bases between. Germline assignment: CDR1 MNHEY and CDR2 SVGAGI. CDR3 length: 15 amino acids. The CDR3, as DNA: TGTGCCAGCAGCTTATTCAGGACAGCGAACACTGAAGCTTTCTTT. Translated, it gives CASSLFRTANTEAFF.

This sequence joins TRBV4-2 and TRBJ1-2; 8 positions match TRBD1. The germline CDR1 and CDR2 sequences are LGHNA and YNFKEQ. The V gene end was trimmed by 7 bases and the J gene end by 8 bases; junction bases not matched to a gene: 9. The CDR3 is made up of 13 amino acids. CDR3 coding DNA: TGTGCCAGCACCACAGGGGGATCAGGGGGCTACACCTTC. This sequence encodes CASTTGGSGGYTF.